The present TCR beta chain was sequenced within a study of T cell responses to AZD1222 COVID-19 vaccine (dated by TCRdb to the early 2020s). A note on the overall study: A total of just over 230 trial participants underwent TCR sequencing, of whom 207 received two doses of AZD1222 and some 26 received two doses of the MenACWY control vaccine. Trial participants were enrolled by age into subgroups of 18-55, 56-69 and 70-plus years, and about 150, 27 and 61 TCR-sequenced participants, respectively, were included in these subgroups.

The CDR3 regions of human TCRbeta chains were analyzed by immunosequencing. The paper's data handling went like this. TCRs in the repertoires were compared against a reference library of SARS-CoV-2-specific TCRs that had been generated with the MIRA antigen-specificity platform. Breadth was defined as the fraction of unique TCRs that were SARS-CoV-2-associated, and depth was defined as the fraction of total T cells that were SARS-CoV-2-associated. Using the MIRA data, each spike-specific TCR was assigned both to the spike region to which the TCR was reactive and to a CD4 or CD8 class. Log10-transformed breadth and depth values were compared by one-way ANOVA with Sidak's multiple comparisons tests. Entries here come from immuneACCESS through TCRdb and include only in-frame sequences with V and J called. Some clones fail to appear in such tables; in the studies checked, an unresolved V gene covers under half of the shortfall, and the cause of the remainder is unknown. V, J and clone size are taken as reported in that table, and D and trimming were inferred from the DNA itself. Recorded for this sample are approximately 140,000 clones; 80% to 95% of them occurred a single time. 4% of the sample belongs to the ten largest clones.

As for this clone: This receptor's antigen is unknown. One base away there is no much larger clone; base qualities are not given.

Here is what the overall study found, with its caveats: The 56-69-year group was small, and its depth increase did not reach significance, likely because of low power. Conclusions about previously exposed vaccinees are limited, since just a handful of AZD1222 recipients were seropositive for SARS-CoV-2 at baseline. Epitopes outside the regions mutated in the B.1.351 and B.1.1.7 variants were reportedly recognized by nearly half of the unique spike-specific TCRs. Because no day 14 peak-response samples were available, the repertoires could be characterized only after the peak T cell response. Vaccine-associated CD4 TCRs spanned the whole spike protein, with dominant responses in regions 160-218 and 743-854. Most participants were white British and females outnumbered males, and the authors suggested that clonal diversity may have been underestimated. After two AZD1222 doses, spike-specific TCR breadth and depth were significantly higher than at day 0 and than in MenACWY recipients.

The time point label here, explained by the study, means: about 28 days (+/-7) after the second vaccine dose. AZD1222 recipients whose second dose came at about 4 weeks and those whose second dose came at about 12 weeks were combined into one group, since spike-specific TCR depth and breadth did not differ between the two schedules. The vaccinee samples were drawn from two UK trials, COV001 and COV002, one of which was a single-blind randomized controlled phase 2/3 trial testing AZD1222 (ChAdOx1 nCoV-19) in healthy adults. Trial participant PBMC samples were collected at day 0 and day 28 after the second dose for TCRbeta chain sequencing. V gives up 5 bases and J gives up 10 bases, and the segment between their germline ends measures 9 bases. The germline V gene encodes CDR1 SGHAT and CDR2 FQNNGV. The CDR3 sequence holds 12 residues, the cysteine and phenylalanine included. Left in the record is the CDR3 DNA by itself, 36 bases read in frame from the first base.

The rearranged segments are TRBV11-2 and TRBJ1-6, with the D gene uncertain. This receptor was identified in an adult who received the AZD1222 COVID-19 vaccine. Sequences were derived from peripheral blood, sampled 28 days after the second AZD1222 dose. The CDR3 protein: CASSPQNSPLHF. In nucleotides, the sequence is TGTGCCAGCAGCCCCCAGAACTCACCCCTCCACTTT.